This entry describes one T cell receptor (beta chain). As handled by the study authors: Amplification of reference gene primers provided the estimated nucleated cell counts. The method was immunoSEQ multiplex PCR; TCRdb's version includes in-frame clones alone and lacks a portion of them. For V, J and clone size, that table is used; D and trimming come from the DNA. The sample contains some 180,000 clones, approximately 91% of which appear only once. The data belong to a study of blood T cell repertoires in COVID-19. Study-wide background: Samples taken during acute and convalescent COVID-19 were collected in the United States, Italy and Spain. PBMCs, B-cell-depleted T cells, or T cells were the source of the cDNA or gDNA that made up the material.

Seattle patient enrollment occurred during active infection, with longitudinal follow-up thereafter. The V and J ends lost 2 bases and 15 bases, in that order; junction bases with no gene match: 5. CDR1 is MDHEN and CDR2 is SYDVKM in the germline V gene. There are 13 residues in the CDR3. This clonotype was sampled from a man aged 18-30 years with COVID-19, enrolled during active disease. The genes are TRBV28 and TRBJ1-6, with 9 nucleotides matching TRBD1. Sequencing was carried out using peripheral blood. The CDR3 DNA is TGTGCCAGCAGTTTAGGACGGGACAGGGACCTCCACTTT. Amino acid sequence: CASSLGRDRDLHF.